The 9 T cell receptor beta chains below were found in one sample sequenced in a study of T cells after yellow fever vaccination. TCRdb reanalysed the 5' RACE reads using MiXCR and keeps one entry per CDR3 protein. This table has under 600,000 distinct CDR3 sequences, 20% to 25% appearing once. Sequences were derived from PBMCs, sampled roughly 20 days after the first yellow fever vaccination. The receptors here all came from a man aged 18 to 29 who received the YFV17D yellow fever vaccine.

This clonotype was found a few times. The chain carries TRBV20-1 and TRBJ1-1, with unresolved D. From germline, CDR1 is DFQATT and CDR2 SNEGSKA (reference sequence). V was pared by 8 bases and J by 1 base, with 17 bases between. The CDR3 sequence is 14 residues long. CDR3 DNA sequence: TGCAGTACCGAACAACCAGCGTCGAACACTGAAGCTTTCTTT. Encoded protein: CSTEQPASNTEAFF.

This chain connects TRBV9 to TRBJ2-3; D call uncertain. CDR3 length: 14 residues. V was shortened by 0 bases and J by 5 bases, with 10 bases between the two germline ends. The germline V gene encodes CDR1 SGDLS and CDR2 YYNGEE. CDR3 sequence reads: CASSVGPVKDTQYF. In nucleotides, the CDR3 is TGTGCCAGCAGCGTAGGGCCGGTCAAAGATACGCAGTATTTT.

The rearrangement joins TRBV11-2 to TRBJ2-1; the match to TRBD2 covers 8 bases. Germline V gene data show CDR1 as SGHAT and CDR2 as FQNNGV. The length of the CDR3 is 15 residues. The ends lost 6 bases at V and 7 bases at J; junction bases unmatched: 11. The CDR3 DNA reads as TGTGCCAGCAGTTTCTTTCGGGGGGGCGGAAATGAGCAGTTCTTC. The encoded protein is CASSFFRGGGNEQFF.

This chain links TRBV5-1 with TRBJ1-1, with D perhaps TRBD1 (5 bases). The CDR3 extends over 14 amino acids. Germline-derived CDR1 and CDR2 are SGHRS and YFSETQ. V was trimmed by 6 bases and J by 0 bases, leaving 12 bases between them. As DNA, the CDR3 is TGCGCCAGCATCCGGGACCTACTGAACACTGAAGCTTTCTTT. Its translation is CASIRDLLNTEAFF.

The table lists this clonotype with a few counts. The rearrangement uses TRBV5-1 and TRBJ1-4, with D hard to call. Germline V lookup: CDR1 SGHRS, CDR2 YFSETQ. Trimming left V 0 bases short and J 0 bases short, with 6 bases between. The length of the CDR3 is 15 residues. The chain's CDR3 is CASSLADATNEKLFF. The CDR3 bases are TGCGCCAGCAGCTTGGCAGATGCAACTAATGAAAAACTGTTTTTT. The variable domain in full, with the rest retrieved from reference TRBV5-1 and TRBJ1-4, is KAGVTQTPRYLIKTRGQQVTLSCSPISGHRSVSWYQQTPGQGLQFLFEYFSETQRNKGNFPGRFSGRQFSNSRSEMNVSTLELGDSALYLCASSLADATNEKLFFGSGTQLSVL.

The table lists this clonotype with many counts. The V gene is TRBV5-6, the J gene TRBJ2-5; D may be TRBD2 (5 bases). V dropped 0 bases and J dropped 4 bases, with 10 bases sitting between them. Germline V CDR1 and CDR2: SGHDT, YYEEEE. The CDR3 has 14 amino acids. This CDR3 reads CASSLARGLETQYF. CDR3 nucleotide sequence: TGTGCCAGCAGCTTGGCGAGAGGGCTAGAGACCCAGTACTTC.

The chain has TRBV12-3 or TRBV12-4 and TRBJ1-2; D is possibly TRBD1 (5 bases). The CDR3 runs to 12 residues. V lost 1 base, J lost 7 bases, and 7 bases lay in between. CDR3 in amino acids: CASSLEGSGYTF. In DNA form, the CDR3 reads TGTGCCAGCAGTTTAGAGGGGTCTGGCTACACCTTC.

This clonotype was recorded only once. One junction end disagrees with the germline gene, perhaps due to a read error. The chain combines TRBV15 with TRBJ2-3; D gene unclear. The CDR3 runs to 14 residues. Germline V gives CDR1 LNHNV, CDR2 YYDKDF (reference sequence). As DNA, the CDR3 is TGTGTCACCAGCAGGAGAGTCGGAACAGATACGCAGTATTTT. Translated, it gives CVTSRRVGTDTQYF.

This clonotype was seen a handful of times. V gene TRBV7-9 combines with J gene TRBJ2-7; perhaps TRBD1 as D (5 bases). The germline V gene encodes CDR1 SEHNR and CDR2 FQNEAQ (reference sequence). The CDR3 runs to 14 residues. V was pared by 1 base and J by 0 bases, with 7 bases between. Here the CDR3 reads CASSLGGHSYEQYV. CDR3 bases: TGTGCCAGCAGCTTAGGAGGACACTCCTACGAGCAGTACGTC.